This TCR beta chain was captured in a study of control samples from healthy donors and cancer patients. V was pared by 4 bases and J by 3 bases, with 13 bases between. The CDR3 covers 15 residues. Germline lookup yields CDR1 SGHAT and CDR2 FQNNGV. The assay was immunoSEQ multiplex PCR, and TCRdb's table has in-frame clones only and misses some. The sample has 150,000 to 170,000 clones, about 94% seen once. The material sequenced was blood. The J gene is TRBJ1-5, the V gene TRBV11-2; D is perhaps TRBD1 (6 bases). This receptor was taken from a man aged 35-49 years in good health. CDR3 in DNA: TGTGCCAGCAGCTCGGACAGTCACCCCAATCAGCCCCAGCATTTT. Its translation is CASSSDSHPNQPQHF.